Listed below are T cell receptor beta chains from one sample, sequenced in a study of neurological immune-mediated disorders. TCRdb reprocessed the 5' RACE reads with MiXCR, giving one entry per CDR3 protein. The repertoire holds around 70,000 distinct CDR3 sequences, 5.2% seen once, with 2.8% in the top ten. Sequencing was performed on PBMCs. All receptors derive from a woman in her thirties with multiple sclerosis. The CDR3 runs from the conserved cysteine through the conserved F or W. The order of the fields is CDR3 length, J gene, clone size, V gene, CDR3 protein. The size entry is marked missing in some rows and otherwise reads once, few, many or a size class.

length: 14
J: TRBJ2-3
size: many
V: TRBV5-1
CDR3: CASKTGPLTDTQYF

length: 17
J: TRBJ1-4
size: many
V: TRBV20-1
CDR3: CSARDILGMATNEKLFF

length: 14
J: TRBJ1-1
size: many
V: TRBV11-2
CDR3: CASSLGRMNTEAFF

length: 15
J: TRBJ1-2
size: .
V: TRBV20-1
CDR3: CSARSTRRGRYGYTF

length: 15
J: TRBJ2-4
size: many
V: TRBV12-3/TRBV12-4
CDR3: CASSNSGAIKNIQYF

length: 16
J: TRBJ2-7
size: many
V: TRBV6-5
CDR3: CASSPSRKGNNYEQYF

length: 10
J: TRBJ1-5
size: .
V: TRBV28
CDR3: CASSYEPQNF

length: 14
J: TRBJ1-1
size: few
V: TRBV5-1
CDR3: CASSPQGGNTEAFF

length: 15
J: TRBJ2-7
size: many
V: TRBV14
CDR3: CASSQVTGDSYEQYF

length: 13
J: TRBJ2-7
size: .
V: TRBV19
CDR3: CASSMTRGNEQYF

length: 13
J: TRBJ1-1
size: many
V: TRBV12-3/TRBV12-4
CDR3: CASRQVENTEAFF

length: 15
J: TRBJ2-5
size: many
V: TRBV11-2
CDR3: CASSSGTSEPGTQYF

length: 20
J: TRBJ2-1
size: many
V: TRBV2
CDR3: CASSDLQGAFPELTYNEQFF

length: 13
J: TRBJ2-1
size: many
V: TRBV12-3/TRBV12-4
CDR3: CASSFAGPGGQFF

length: 13
J: TRBJ1-4
size: few
V: TRBV12-3/TRBV12-4
CDR3: CASNTGGNEKLFF

length: 14
J: TRBJ2-2
size: .
V: TRBV12-3/TRBV12-4
CDR3: CASSSKQGTGELFF

length: 17
J: TRBJ1-4
size: many
V: TRBV7-2
CDR3: CASSLGLWTSSSEKLFF

length: 13
J: TRBJ1-1
size: many
V: TRBV20-1
CDR3: CSARAGVNTEAFF

length: 15
J: TRBJ2-2
size: many
V: TRBV5-1
CDR3: CASSFTVVGTGELFF

length: 14
J: TRBJ1-2
size: many
V: TRBV20-1
CDR3: CSAISGFANYGYTF

length: 14
J: TRBJ2-7
size: few
V: TRBV7-8
CDR3: CASSLRGGPYEQYF

length: 13
J: TRBJ2-7
size: many
V: TRBV29-1
CDR3: CSVEGPGGYEQYF

length: 12
J: TRBJ2-2
size: few
V: TRBV7-9
CDR3: CASGTITGELFF

length: 14
J: TRBJ2-5
size: many
V: TRBV3-1
CDR3: CASSPGPLGGAQYF

length: 15
J: TRBJ2-2
size: many
V: TRBV5-1
CDR3: CASSPGQVPTGELFF

length: 12
J: TRBJ2-7
size: many
V: TRBV7-6
CDR3: CASSSTGYEQYF

length: 17
J: TRBJ1-1
size: .
V: TRBV27
CDR3: CASSYPIQGVRNTEAFF

length: 14
J: TRBJ1-1
size: many
V: TRBV18
CDR3: CASSPYISVPEAFF

length: 13
J: TRBJ1-1
size: many
V: TRBV6-5
CDR3: CASSYSGSSEAFF

length: 11
J: TRBJ1-2
size: medium-sized
V: TRBV20-1
CDR3: CSAPLIKGYTF

length: 12
J: TRBJ2-5
size: few
V: TRBV7-9
CDR3: CASRPLVETQYF

length: 16
J: TRBJ2-1
size: many
V: TRBV7-8
CDR3: CASSLVGQGSYNEQFF

length: 16
J: TRBJ1-1
size: many
V: TRBV20-1
CDR3: CSARVPPDRKGTEAFF

length: 13
J: TRBJ1-1
size: many
V: TRBV7-9
CDR3: CASSPQGGTEAFF

length: 18
J: TRBJ2-5
size: .
V: TRBV7-2
CDR3: CASSLEGTSGGIQETQYF

length: 16
J: TRBJ1-2
size: many
V: TRBV5-1
CDR3: CASSLGLTGDFYGYTF

length: 15
J: TRBJ1-1
size: many
V: TRBV12-3/TRBV12-4
CDR3: CASSPTTGVNTEAFF

length: 13
J: TRBJ2-7
size: many
V: TRBV4-1
CDR3: CASSQVPNYEQYF

length: 16
J: TRBJ1-3
size: few
V: TRBV5-1
CDR3: CASSPEGRHSGNTIYF

length: 15
J: TRBJ2-1
size: many
V: TRBV5-1
CDR3: CASSAMGQAYNEQFF

length: 17
J: TRBJ2-1
size: few
V: TRBV18
CDR3: CASSPPISFRVDNEQFF

length: 14
J: TRBJ2-5
size: many
V: TRBV7-9
CDR3: CASSPQGVSETQYF

length: 11
J: TRBJ1-1
size: many
V: TRBV29-1
CDR3: CSVGVGGEAFF

length: 14
J: TRBJ2-1
size: many
V: TRBV14
CDR3: CASSTSRFSDEQFF

length: 16
J: TRBJ1-1
size: .
V: TRBV12-3/TRBV12-4
CDR3: CASSFPTASPNTEAFF

length: 15
J: TRBJ1-1
size: many
V: TRBV19
CDR3: CASTRTGTGSTEAFF

length: 13
J: TRBJ2-1
size: many
V: TRBV7-2
CDR3: CASSRRPGDEQFF

length: 15
J: TRBJ2-4
size: few
V: TRBV10-3
CDR3: CAISFTVKAKNIQYF

length: 13
J: TRBJ2-5
size: many
V: TRBV20-1
CDR3: CSASGGAEETQYF

length: 13
J: TRBJ1-1
size: many
V: TRBV2
CDR3: CASIREAGTEAFF

length: 13
J: TRBJ2-5
size: few
V: TRBV27
CDR3: CASSRGYQETQYF

length: 14
J: TRBJ1-3
size: many
V: TRBV15
CDR3: CATSRDPGGNTIYF

length: 15
J: TRBJ1-5
size: many
V: TRBV4-1
CDR3: CASSQATNSNQPQHF

length: 15
J: TRBJ2-1
size: few
V: TRBV14
CDR3: CASSLQGSSYNEQFF

length: 13
J: TRBJ1-4
size: .
V: TRBV20-1
CDR3: CSAKTGVGEKLFF